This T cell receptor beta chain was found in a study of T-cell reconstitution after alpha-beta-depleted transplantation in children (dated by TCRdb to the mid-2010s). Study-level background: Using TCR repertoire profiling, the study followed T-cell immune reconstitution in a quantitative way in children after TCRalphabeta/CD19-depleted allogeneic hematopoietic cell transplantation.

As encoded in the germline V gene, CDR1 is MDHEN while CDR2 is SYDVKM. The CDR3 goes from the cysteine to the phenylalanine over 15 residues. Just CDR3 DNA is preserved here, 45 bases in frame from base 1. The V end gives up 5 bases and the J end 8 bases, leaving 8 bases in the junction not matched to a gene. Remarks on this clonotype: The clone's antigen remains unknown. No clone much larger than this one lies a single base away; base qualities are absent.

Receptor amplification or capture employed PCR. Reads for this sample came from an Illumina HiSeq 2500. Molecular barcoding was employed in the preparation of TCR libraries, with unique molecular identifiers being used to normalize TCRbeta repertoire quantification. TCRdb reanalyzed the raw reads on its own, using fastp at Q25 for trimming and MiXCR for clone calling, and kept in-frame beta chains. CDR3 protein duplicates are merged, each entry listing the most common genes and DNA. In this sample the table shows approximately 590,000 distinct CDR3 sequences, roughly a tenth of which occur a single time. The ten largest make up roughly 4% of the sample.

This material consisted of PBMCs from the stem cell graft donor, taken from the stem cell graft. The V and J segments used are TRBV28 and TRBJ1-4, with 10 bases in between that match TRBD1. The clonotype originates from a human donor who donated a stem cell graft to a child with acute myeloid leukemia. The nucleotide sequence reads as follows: TGTGCCAGCAGTGCTCCAGGGACAGGGGAGGAAAAACTGTTTTTT. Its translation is CASSAPGTGEEKLFF.